These T cell receptor beta chains were read from a single sample in a study of OX40 agonist ivuxolimab in advanced cancers. TCRdb's table, derived via immunoSEQ multiplex PCR, lists solely in-frame clones and lacks some. The sample shows tens of thousands of clones, 86% of them seen only once. Sample: CD4+ or CD8+ T cells sorted from blood, taken in a trial of the OX40 agonist ivuxolimab. These receptors came from an adult with an advanced solid tumor such as melanoma, head and neck, liver or kidney cancer. Each CDR3 is given with its conserved first and last residue. A D gene is named only where the DNA matches it firmly. Expanded clones are given a class, and other clones once, few, many or no size at all.

d_gene	v_gene	abundance	j_gene	CDR3nt	CDR3aa
TRBD2	TRBV14	-	TRBJ2-1	TGTGCCAGCAGCCGAAGCGGGAGGTCCTACAATGAGCAGTTCTTC	CASSRSGRSYNEQFF
-	TRBV7-2	-	TRBJ2-3	TGTGCCAGCAGCTGGACGGGAGATACGCAGTATTTT	CASSWTGDTQYF
-	TRBV2	few	TRBJ1-3	TGTGCCAGCAGTGAATTGGCCGTCTCTGGAAACACCATATATTTT	CASSELAVSGNTIYF
TRBD2	TRBV29-1	-	TRBJ2-7	TGCAGCGTTGGGCCTGTCGGGACTAGCGGGAGGAGTTACGAGCAGTACTTC	CSVGPVGTSGRSYEQYF
-	TRBV7-2	-	TRBJ1-4	TGTGCCAGCAGCCTCGGACAAAATGAAAAACTGTTTTTT	CASSLGQNEKLFF
TRBD1	TRBV5-1	-	TRBJ1-3	TGCGCCAGCAGCTTGGAGGGACAGAGCTCTGGAAACACCATATATTTT	CASSLEGQSSGNTIYF
-	TRBV2	-	TRBJ2-3	TGTGCCAGCAAGGAGGTAGGCACAGATACGCAGTATTTT	CASKEVGTDTQYF
-	TRBV5-1	-	TRBJ2-1	TGCGCCAGCAGCTTGCAGCGGAGCTCCTACAATGAGCAGTTCTTC	CASSLQRSSYNEQFF
-	TRBV9	-	TRBJ1-1	TGTGCCAGCAGCGTAGGGGTCAAGAAGAACACTGAAGCTTTCTTT	CASSVGVKKNTEAFF
TRBD1	TRBV27	-	TRBJ2-1	TGTGCCAGCAGTCCTTACAGGGGGCTGGTCAATGAGCAGTTCTTC	CASSPYRGLVNEQFF
-	TRBV7-2	-	TRBJ1-3	TGTGCCAGCAGCTTAGCCGCGACCATCTCTGGAAACACCATATATTTT	CASSLAATISGNTIYF
-	TRBV9	-	TRBJ1-1	TGTGCCAGCAGCGCAGCTATGAACACTGAAGCTTTCTTT	CASSAAMNTEAFF
-	TRBV4-3	-	TRBJ2-1	TGCGCCAGCAGCCAAGATAACCGGGCGAAGCAGTTCTTC	CASSQDNRAKQFF
TRBD2	TRBV6-5	-	TRBJ2-7	TGTGCCAGCAGTTACCAGACTAGCGGGACCTACGAGCAGTACTTC	CASSYQTSGTYEQYF
-	TRBV7-2	-	TRBJ2-5	TGTGCCAGCAGGAGAGGGGAAGAGACCCAGTACTTC	CASRRGEETQYF
TRBD1	TRBV9	-	TRBJ2-2	TGTGCCAGCAGCGTCGGGACAGGACGTAACACCGGGGAGCTGTTTTTT	CASSVGTGRNTGELFF